Only a few counts were recorded for the clone carrying this TCR beta chain. Its antigen remains unidentified. The CDR3 covers 13 residues. The germline V gene encodes CDR1 SEHNR and CDR2 FQNEAQ (reference sequence). V lost 3 bases and J lost 7, with 10 bases in between. This entry comes from a study of identical twins. Study-level results: Cord blood's abundant beta clonotypes had fewer insertions, unlike memory repertoires.

Each CDR3 protein gets one entry after TCRdb re-called the 5' RACE reads with MiXCR. The sample has 550,000 to 700,000 distinct CDR3 sequences, about 20% seen once. These data were likewise used in another study, on T cells expressing NK-cell markers.

This receptor was identified in a woman aged 18 to 35 in good health. The source material was PBMCs. The V gene is TRBV7-9, the J gene TRBJ2-1; no firm D call. The chain's CDR3 is CASSFGHGNEQFF. The CDR3 DNA reads TGTGCCAGCAGCTTCGGCCACGGGAATGAGCAGTTCTTC.